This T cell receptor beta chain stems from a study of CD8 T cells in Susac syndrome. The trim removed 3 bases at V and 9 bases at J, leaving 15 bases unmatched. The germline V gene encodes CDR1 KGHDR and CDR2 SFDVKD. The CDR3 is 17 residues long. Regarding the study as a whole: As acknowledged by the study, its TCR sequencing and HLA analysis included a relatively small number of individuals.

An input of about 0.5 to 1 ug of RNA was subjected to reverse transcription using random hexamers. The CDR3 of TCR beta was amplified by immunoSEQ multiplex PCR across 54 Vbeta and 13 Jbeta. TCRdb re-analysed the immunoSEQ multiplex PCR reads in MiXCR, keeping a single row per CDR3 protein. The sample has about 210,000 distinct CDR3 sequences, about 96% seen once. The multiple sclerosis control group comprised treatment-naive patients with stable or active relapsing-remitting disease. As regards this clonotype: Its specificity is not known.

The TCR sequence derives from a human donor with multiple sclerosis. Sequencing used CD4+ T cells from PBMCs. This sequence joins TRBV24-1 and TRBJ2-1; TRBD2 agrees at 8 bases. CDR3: CATSDTRSGLTSGEQFF. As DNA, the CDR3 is TGTGCCACCAGTGATACCCGCTCGGGACTTACTAGCGGTGAGCAGTTCTTC.